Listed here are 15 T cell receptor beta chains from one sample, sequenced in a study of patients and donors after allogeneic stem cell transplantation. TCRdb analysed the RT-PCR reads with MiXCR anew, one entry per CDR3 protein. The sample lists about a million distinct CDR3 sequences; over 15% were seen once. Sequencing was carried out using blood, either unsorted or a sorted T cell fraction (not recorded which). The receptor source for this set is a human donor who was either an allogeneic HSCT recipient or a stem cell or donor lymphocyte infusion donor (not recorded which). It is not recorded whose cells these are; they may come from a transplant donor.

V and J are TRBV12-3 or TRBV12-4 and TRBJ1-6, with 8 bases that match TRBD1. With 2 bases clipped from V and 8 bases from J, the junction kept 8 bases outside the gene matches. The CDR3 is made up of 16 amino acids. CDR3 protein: CASSLFRPGGDSPLHF. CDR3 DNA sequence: TGTGCCAGCAGTTTATTTCGTCCAGGGGGCGATTCACCCCTCCACTTT.

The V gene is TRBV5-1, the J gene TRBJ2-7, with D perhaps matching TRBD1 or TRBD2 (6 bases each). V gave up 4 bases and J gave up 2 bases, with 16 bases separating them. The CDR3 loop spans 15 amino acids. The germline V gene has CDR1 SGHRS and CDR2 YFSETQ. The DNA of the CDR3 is TGCGCCAGCAGCCCGATCGGGGGCCCAGCCTACGAGCAGTACTTC. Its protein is CASSPIGGPAYEQYF.

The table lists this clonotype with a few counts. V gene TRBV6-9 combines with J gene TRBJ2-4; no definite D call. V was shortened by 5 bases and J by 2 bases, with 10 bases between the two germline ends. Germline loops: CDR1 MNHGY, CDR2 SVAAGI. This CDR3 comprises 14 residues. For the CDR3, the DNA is TGTGCCAGCAGTACCGACATAACCAAAAACATTCAGTACTTC. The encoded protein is CASSTDITKNIQYF.

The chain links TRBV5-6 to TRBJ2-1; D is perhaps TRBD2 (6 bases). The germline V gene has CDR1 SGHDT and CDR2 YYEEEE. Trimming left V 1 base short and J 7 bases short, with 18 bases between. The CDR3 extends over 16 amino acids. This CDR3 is CASSLLGGAYGNEQFF. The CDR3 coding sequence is TGTGCCAGCAGCTTGCTGGGCGGGGCCTATGGGAATGAGCAGTTCTTC.

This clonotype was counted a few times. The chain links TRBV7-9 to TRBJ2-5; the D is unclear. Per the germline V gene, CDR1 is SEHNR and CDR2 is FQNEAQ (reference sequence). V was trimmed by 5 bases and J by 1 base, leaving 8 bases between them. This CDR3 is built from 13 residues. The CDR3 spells CASSEEIQETQYF. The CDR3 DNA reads TGTGCCAGCAGCGAGGAGATCCAAGAGACCCAGTACTTC. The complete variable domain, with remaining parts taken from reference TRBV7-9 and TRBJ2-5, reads DTGVSQNPRHKITKRGQNVTFRCDPISEHNRLYWYRQTLGQGPEFLTYFQNEAQLEKSRLLSDRFSAERPKGSFSTLEIQRTEQGDSAMYLCASSEEIQETQYFGPGTRLLVL.

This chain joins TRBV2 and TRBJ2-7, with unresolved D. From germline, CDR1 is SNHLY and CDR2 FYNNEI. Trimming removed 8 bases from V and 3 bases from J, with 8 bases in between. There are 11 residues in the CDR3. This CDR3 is CASWVDYEQYF. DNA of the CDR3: TGTGCCAGCTGGGTGGACTACGAGCAGTACTTC.

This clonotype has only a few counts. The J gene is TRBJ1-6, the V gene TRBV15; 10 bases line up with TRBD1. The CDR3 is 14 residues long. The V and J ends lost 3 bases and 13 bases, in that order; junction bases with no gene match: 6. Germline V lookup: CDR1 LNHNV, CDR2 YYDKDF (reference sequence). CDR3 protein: CATSSPGTGAPLHF. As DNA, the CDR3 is TGTGCCACCAGCAGTCCCGGGACAGGGGCCCCCCTCCACTTT.

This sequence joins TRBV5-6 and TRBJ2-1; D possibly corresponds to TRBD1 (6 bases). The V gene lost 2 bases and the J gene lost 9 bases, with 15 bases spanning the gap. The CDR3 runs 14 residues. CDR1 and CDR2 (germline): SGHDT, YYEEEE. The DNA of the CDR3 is TGTGCCAGCAGCTTTAAACAGGGATGGGGTGAGCAGTTCTTC. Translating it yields CASSFKQGWGEQFF.

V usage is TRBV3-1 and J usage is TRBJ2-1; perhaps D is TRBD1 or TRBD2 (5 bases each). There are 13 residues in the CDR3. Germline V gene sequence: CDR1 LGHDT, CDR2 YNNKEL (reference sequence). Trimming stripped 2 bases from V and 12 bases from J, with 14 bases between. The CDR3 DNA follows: TGTGCCAGCAGCCAACGGACAAGCGGCGGGCAGTTCTTC. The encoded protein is CASSQRTSGGQFF.

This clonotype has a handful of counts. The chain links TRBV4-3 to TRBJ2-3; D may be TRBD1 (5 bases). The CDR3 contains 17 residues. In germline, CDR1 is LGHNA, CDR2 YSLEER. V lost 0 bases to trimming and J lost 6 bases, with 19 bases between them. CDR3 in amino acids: CASSQDWQGYNEDTQYF. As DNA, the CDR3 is TGCGCCAGCAGCCAAGATTGGCAGGGATACAATGAGGATACGCAGTATTTT.

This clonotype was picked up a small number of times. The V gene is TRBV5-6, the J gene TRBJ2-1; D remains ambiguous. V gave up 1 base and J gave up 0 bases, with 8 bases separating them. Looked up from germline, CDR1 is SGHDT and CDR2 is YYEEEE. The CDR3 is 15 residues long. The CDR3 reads CASSLWASSYNEQFF. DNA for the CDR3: TGTGCCAGCAGCTTGTGGGCCAGCTCCTACAATGAGCAGTTCTTC.

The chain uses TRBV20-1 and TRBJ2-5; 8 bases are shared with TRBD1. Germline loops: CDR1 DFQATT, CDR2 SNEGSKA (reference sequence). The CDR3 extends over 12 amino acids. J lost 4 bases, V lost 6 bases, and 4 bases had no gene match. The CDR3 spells CSAARGRETQYF. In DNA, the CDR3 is TGCAGTGCCGCCAGGGGGCGAGAGACCCAGTACTTC.

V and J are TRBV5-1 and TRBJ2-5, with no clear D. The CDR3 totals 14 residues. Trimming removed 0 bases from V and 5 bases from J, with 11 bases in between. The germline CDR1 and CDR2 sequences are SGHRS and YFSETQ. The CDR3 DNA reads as TGCGCCAGCAGCTTGGCGGGTTTTGGGGAGACCCAGTACTTC. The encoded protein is CASSLAGFGETQYF.

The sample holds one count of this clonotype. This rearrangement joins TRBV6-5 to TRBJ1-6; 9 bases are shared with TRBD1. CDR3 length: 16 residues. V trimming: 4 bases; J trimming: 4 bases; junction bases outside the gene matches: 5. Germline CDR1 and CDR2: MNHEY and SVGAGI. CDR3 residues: CASSSGQGTYNSPLHF. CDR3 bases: TGTGCCAGCAGTTCGGGACAGGGAACGTATAATTCACCCCTCCACTTT.

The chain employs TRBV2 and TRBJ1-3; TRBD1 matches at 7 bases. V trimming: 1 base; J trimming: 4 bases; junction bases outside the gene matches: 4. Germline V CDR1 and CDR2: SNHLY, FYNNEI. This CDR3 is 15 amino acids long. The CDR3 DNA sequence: TGTGCCAGCAGTGAAGAGGGGGCAGAGGGAAACACCATATATTTT. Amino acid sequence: CASSEEGAEGNTIYF.